The sequence of this T cell receptor (beta chain) was determined in a study of shared clonotypes between healthy human individuals. The table came from immunoSEQ multiplex PCR; TCRdb's copy has only in-frame clones and leaves some out. There are some 2.4 million clones in the sample; 93% occur only once, and roughly 0.36% lies in the top ten. Study findings and constraints: Larger estimated richness was generally recorded for naive subsets relative to memory subsets.

Concerning this clone itself: Its target is not known.

This TCR derives from a man aged 18 to 29 in good health. Some clones in this sample may be carry-over from other donors' samples. Sample: naive CD4+ T cells from PBMCs. The sample's subset: CD45RA+ positively selected.

CDR3 nucleotide sequence: TGTGCCAGCAGGCCTAACAGGGTACATGGCTACACCTTC. Translation: CASRPNRVHGYTF. The chain links TRBV6-1 to TRBJ1-2, with D perhaps matching TRBD1 (6 bases). Between the trimmed V and J ends, which lost 6 bases and 6 bases, there was a span of 14 bases. The CDR3 consists of 13 residues. The germline V gene encodes CDR1 MNHNS and CDR2 SASEGT.